This is a list of T cell receptor beta chains from one sample in a study of shared clonotypes between healthy human individuals. Assay used: immunoSEQ multiplex PCR; TCRdb lists only in-frame clones, some missing. The sample contains some 1 million clones, around 74% of which appear only once. Sequencing was carried out using memory CD4+ T cells sorted from blood. Receptors originate from a young man in good health. The CDR3 runs from the conserved cysteine through the conserved F or W. D genes are given only for firm matches. Expanded clones are given a class, and other clones once, few, many or no size at all.

-,TRBV6-5,-,TRBJ2-2,CASTPGTTNGELFF,TGTGCCAGCACCCCCGGGACAACCAACGGGGAGCTGTTTTTT
-,TRBV30,-,TRBJ2-3,CARDLGTSSTDTQYF,TGTGCCCGCGACCTCGGGACTTCTAGCACAGATACGCAGTATTTT
TRBD2,TRBV4-3,-,TRBJ2-1,CASSPAGGPGNEQFF,TGCGCCAGCTCCCCAGCGGGAGGGCCAGGGAATGAGCAGTTCTTC
TRBD2,TRBV19,-,TRBJ2-2,CASSFLAETGELFF,TGTGCCAGTAGTTTCCTAGCGGAGACCGGGGAGCTGTTTTTT
-,TRBV30,-,TRBJ2-2,CAWSRRPGITGELFF,TGTGCCTGGAGTAGACGTCCAGGGATCACCGGGGAGCTGTTTTTT
TRBD2,TRBV7-9,-,TRBJ2-7,CASSLTLAGEYYEQYF,TGTGCCAGCAGCTTAACCCTAGCGGGAGAGTACTACGAGCAGTACTTC
TRBD1,TRBV7-2,-,TRBJ2-7,CASSQTGGKAYEQYF,TGTGCCAGCAGCCAGACAGGGGGGAAGGCCTACGAGCAGTACTTC
TRBD2,TRBV5-6,once,TRBJ2-1,CASSSLAGGGNRQFF,TGTGCCAGCAGTTCACTAGCGGGAGGAGGGAACCGGCAGTTCTTC
-,TRBV11-1,-,TRBJ2-3,CASSLDGSSTDTQYF,TGTGCCAGCAGCTTAGACGGGAGTAGCACAGATACGCAGTATTTT
-,TRBV19,few,TRBJ1-5,CASREGKGQPQHF,TGTGCCAGTAGGGAGGGGAAGGGTCAGCCCCAGCATTTT
-,TRBV10-1,-,TRBJ2-7,CASSGTAYEQYF,TGCGCCAGCAGTGGGACAGCCTACGAGCAGTACTTC
-,TRBV5-4,-,TRBJ2-4,CASSSALSKNIQYF,TGTGCCAGCAGCTCGGCCCTTTCCAAAAACATTCAGTACTTC
-,TRBV6-7,-,TRBJ1-5,CASSYYGGNQPQHF,TGTGCCAGCAGTTATTACGGGGGAAATCAGCCCCAGCATTTT
TRBD1,TRBV5-4,many,TRBJ1-2,CASSLDPGQSYGYTF,TGTGCCAGCAGCTTGGACCCGGGACAGAGCTATGGCTACACCTTC
-,TRBV10-3,-,TRBJ2-1,CAISESVEHEQFF,TGTGCCATCAGTGAGTCGGTCGAGCATGAGCAGTTCTTC
TRBD2,TRBV27,-,TRBJ2-7,CASSSPGLAIDEQYF,TGTGCCAGCAGTTCCCCGGGACTAGCAATCGACGAGCAGTACTTC
-,TRBV28,-,TRBJ2-7,CASSIRRLLSYEQYF,TGTGCCAGCAGTATTCGAAGACTCCTCTCCTACGAGCAGTACTTC
-,TRBV20-1,-,TRBJ1-1,CSTSANTEAFF,TGCAGTACCTCGGCGAACACTGAAGCTTTCTTT
-,TRBV2,-,TRBJ2-2,CASSEVQWNTGELFF,TGTGCCAGCAGTGAAGTACAGTGGAACACCGGGGAGCTGTTTTTT
TRBD2,TRBV30,-,TRBJ2-5,CAWAAGGQETQYF,TGTGCCTGGGCCGCGGGGGGTCAAGAGACCCAGTACTTC